This T cell receptor beta chain came from a study of T-cell reconstitution after alpha-beta-depleted transplantation in children. During its preparation, the TCRbeta library received unique molecular identifiers. TCRdb ran MiXCR on the PCR reads and lists one entry per CDR3 protein. The sample lists 250,000 to 300,000 distinct CDR3 sequences; about 9.5% were seen once. In its sample, this clonotype was seen many times. This CDR3 is 16 amino acids long. V shed 4 bases, J shed 5 bases, and the junction held 8 bases outside the gene matches. This TCR derives from a boy in the first two years of life with acute myeloid leukemia, due to receive a stem cell transplant. This chain uses TRBV12-3 or TRBV12-4 with TRBJ2-5, with 12 bases lining up with TRBD2. The material was PBMCs, obtained before TCRalphabeta/CD19-depleted stem cell transplant. In nucleotides, the CDR3 is TGTGCCAGCAGTTCGGCTAGCGGGAGGGTCAGCGAGACCCAGTACTTC. It is translated as CASSSASGRVSETQYF.